Each of the 25 T cell receptor beta chains below was sequenced from the same sample in a study of T-cell memory formation after mild COVID-19. One entry per CDR3 protein results from TCRdb running MiXCR on the 5' RACE reads. In the table there are fewer than 500,000 distinct CDR3 sequences, 25% of which are singletons. Sequenced input: PBMCs or a T cell subset sorted from them (not recorded which). These receptors were collected from an adult woman who had mild COVID-19 (a few samples of this study predate the infection). Cell type and time point are not known.

This clonotype turned up a few times. The V and J genes are TRBV12-3 or TRBV12-4 and TRBJ2-7; 10 positions agree with TRBD2. CDR3 length: 15 residues. Trimming at V came to 5 bases and at J to 4 bases, leaving 8 bases not matched to a gene. In DNA, the CDR3 is TGTGCCAGCAGTCTCTCCGGGACTAGCGAATACGAGCAGTACTTC. This sequence encodes CASSLSGTSEYEQYF.

The table lists this clonotype with a few counts. J is TRBJ1-1 and V is TRBV5-4, with 7 positions matching TRBD1. The J segment lost 1 base and the V segment lost 0 bases, leaving 3 bases of the junction unmatched. This CDR3 contains 15 residues. Germline V gives CDR1 SGHNT, CDR2 YYREEE (reference sequence). The CDR3 sequence is CASSLADRKNTEAFF. The CDR3 nucleotides read TGTGCCAGCAGCTTGGCGGACAGGAAGAACACTGAAGCTTTCTTT.

CDR3 in amino acids: CASALGDRGAYEQYF. The CDR3 bases are TGTGCCAGCGCTCTCGGGGACAGGGGGGCCTACGAGCAGTACTTC. V gene TRBV9 combines with J gene TRBJ2-7; 11 bases align to TRBD1. CDR1 is SGDLS, CDR2 YYNGEE, per germline. Trimming took 7 bases from V and 2 from J; bases not matched to a gene: 8. The CDR3 runs 15 residues. Full variable domain (outside the CDR3, taken from reference TRBV9 and TRBJ2-7): DSGVTQTPKHLITATGQRVTLRCSPRSGDLSVYWYQQSLDQGLQFLIQYYNGEERAKGNILERFSAQQFPDLHSELNLSSLELGDSALYFCASALGDRGAYEQYFGPGTRLTVT.

This clonotype was seen a few times. The chain joins TRBV29-1 to TRBJ2-7; 7 nucleotides line up with TRBD2. The J segment lost 4 bases and the V segment lost 1 base, leaving 10 bases of the junction unmatched. The CDR3 has 15 residues. CDR1 is SQVTM and CDR2 is ANQGSEA in the germline V gene. The CDR3 DNA sequence: TGCAGCGTTGAAGGTCTGGCGGGAGAGGAGTACGAGCAGTACTTC. Protein: CSVEGLAGEEYEQYF.

The chain couples TRBV5-1 to TRBJ1-1, with a weak D call TRBD1 (6 bases). Germline V gene sequence: CDR1 SGHRS, CDR2 YFSETQ. The V end was cut by 4 bases, the J end by 1 base, with 11 bases between. This CDR3 is 14 amino acids long. In DNA form, the CDR3 reads TGCGCCAGCAGCCCGGGACACCGGAACACTGAAGCTTTCTTT. It translates to CASSPGHRNTEAFF.

This clonotype was seen only a few times. The V and J genes are TRBV11-2 and TRBJ1-4; TRBD1 might be the D (5 bases). Deletions cut 3 bases from V and 7 bases from J, with 12 bases between. Germline CDR1 reads SGHAT; CDR2 reads FQNNGV. CDR3 length equals 14 residues. CDR3 DNA: TGTGCCAGCAGCTTGGGCCGGGGGGGTGAAAAACTGTTTTTT. Amino acid sequence: CASSLGRGGEKLFF.

This clonotype showed up just a few times. V is TRBV15 and J is TRBJ2-1, with 9 nucleotides matching TRBD2. The germline V gene has CDR1 LNHNV and CDR2 YYDKDF (reference sequence). CDR3 length: 17 amino acids. The V segment lost 1 base and the J segment 8 bases; nucleotides outside the gene matches: 12. The CDR3 loop reads CATSRASSGINGDEQFF. CDR3 bases: TGTGCCACCAGCAGAGCGTCTAGCGGGATAAATGGGGATGAGCAGTTCTTC.

At least ten counts were recorded for this clonotype. The rearrangement uses TRBV5-1 and TRBJ2-3; D gene unclear. Germline CDR1 reads SGHRS; CDR2 reads YFSETQ. Trimming cost V 0 bases and J 0 bases, with 8 bases left between them. The CDR3 has 15 residues. The DNA of the CDR3 is TGCGCCAGCAGCTTGGTCGCATCAAGCACAGATACGCAGTATTTT. Translating gives CASSLVASSTDTQYF.

This clonotype has a handful of counts. V gene TRBV5-1 combines with J gene TRBJ2-2; D is ambiguous. The CDR3 extends over 15 amino acids. With 4 bases removed from V and 1 base from J, the gap between germline ends came to 11 bases. Per germline, CDR1 SGHRS and CDR2 YFSETQ. The CDR3: CASSPPPGNTGELFF. Written as DNA, the CDR3 is TGCGCCAGCAGCCCGCCCCCCGGGAACACCGGGGAGCTGTTTTTT.

The chain uses TRBV5-6 and TRBJ1-1, with a weak D call TRBD1 (5 bases). Per germline, CDR1 SGHDT and CDR2 YYEEEE. V dropped 3 bases and J dropped 8 bases, with 11 bases sitting between them. There are 12 residues in the CDR3. The CDR3 region has the DNA TGTGCCAGCAGCTGGGGCGTAGGGGAAGCTTTCTTT. Amino acid sequence: CASSWGVGEAFF.

This clonotype has only a few counts. The chain employs TRBV24-1 and TRBJ2-1; 13 nucleotides line up with TRBD2. The CDR3 loop spans 16 amino acids. Looked up from germline, CDR1 is KGHDR and CDR2 is SFDVKD. The V segment lost 5 bases and the J segment 2 bases; nucleotides outside the gene matches: 2. The CDR3 nucleotides read TGTGCCACCAGTGGACTAGCGGGAGGTACCTACAATGAGCAGTTCTTC. This codes for CATSGLAGGTYNEQFF.

The chain has TRBV12-3 or TRBV12-4 and TRBJ2-2; 7 nucleotides line up with TRBD2. CDR3 length: 14 amino acids. With V trimmed by 6 bases and J by 2 bases, 3 bases remained unmatched. The CDR3 sequence: CASRSSGNTGELFF. The CDR3 region has the DNA TGTGCCAGCAGGTCTAGCGGTAACACCGGGGAGCTGTTTTTT.

This clonotype appeared many times. The chain recombines TRBV7-8 with TRBJ1-5; D unresolved. Germline loops: CDR1 SGHVS, CDR2 FQNEAQ. The CDR3 covers 15 residues. The V gene lost 6 bases and the J gene lost 0 bases, with 12 bases spanning the gap. In nucleotides, the CDR3 is TGTGCCAGCAGTCTGGCCGGATATAGCAATCAGCCCCAGCATTTT. It codes for CASSLAGYSNQPQHF.

Worth noting for this clonotype: A junction end diverges from the germline sequence, so it may reflect a read error. The chain couples TRBV7-2 to TRBJ2-5; D unclear. The CDR3 has 13 residues. Looked up from germline, CDR1 is SGHTA and CDR2 is FQGNSA. The DNA of the CDR3 is TGTTCCAGCAGCTTCAGCGAGACCGGGACCCAGTACTTC. This translates into CSSSFSETGTQYF.

The sample holds a few counts of this clonotype. The V call is TRBV3-1, the J call TRBJ1-1, with a tentative D call TRBD1 (5 bases). Looked up from germline, CDR1 is LGHDT and CDR2 is YNNKEL (reference sequence). This CDR3 contains 15 residues. V lost 1 base, J lost 6 bases, and 15 bases lay in between. The CDR3 region is CASSQAQGVGAEAFF. The CDR3 DNA follows: TGTGCCAGCAGCCAAGCTCAAGGGGTAGGTGCTGAAGCTTTCTTT.

The genes are TRBV5-6 and TRBJ2-1; TRBD2 matches at 12 bases. This CDR3 comprises 16 residues. Germline CDR1 reads SGHDT; CDR2 reads YYEEEE. Trimming took 1 base from V and 8 from J; bases not matched to a gene: 7. DNA for the CDR3: TGTGCCAGCAGCTTGCCGCGACTAGCGGGAGTTGATGAGCAGTTCTTC. It specifies CASSLPRLAGVDEQFF.

The chain carries TRBV18 and TRBJ2-7; 8 bases fit TRBD1. CDR1 is KGHSH and CDR2 is LQKENI in the germline V gene. With 0 bases clipped from V and 2 bases from J, the junction kept 9 bases outside the gene matches. The CDR3 sequence is 17 residues long. The CDR3 DNA is TGTGCCAGCTCACCACCGGTAGGGACAGGATCGGCCTACGAGCAGTACTTC. It translates to CASSPPVGTGSAYEQYF.

J is TRBJ2-5 and V is TRBV6-5; D may be TRBD1 (5 bases). V was shortened by 7 bases and J by 2 bases, with 17 bases between the two germline ends. Looked up from germline, CDR1 is MNHEY and CDR2 is SVGAGI. There are 15 residues in the CDR3. CDR3 DNA: TGTGCCAGCACTCTAGGGGTGGGCGGACAAGAGACCCAGTACTTC. It codes for CASTLGVGGQETQYF.

This clonotype was seen a few times. V usage is TRBV4-1 and J usage is TRBJ1-2, with TRBD1 as a possible D gene (6 bases). Trimming shortened V by 5 bases and J by 8 bases, and 12 bases separated the two germline ends. This CDR3 comprises 12 residues. The germline V gene has CDR1 MGHRA and CDR2 YSYEKL. CDR3 DNA: TGCGCCAGCAGCATCCAGGGGAGCGGCTACACCTTC. It specifies CASSIQGSGYTF.

This clonotype was counted only a few times. The chain joins TRBV20-1 to TRBJ1-2; TRBD1 agrees at 7 bases. CDR3 length equals 16 residues. Germline V gives CDR1 DFQATT, CDR2 SNEGSKA (reference sequence). Trimming at V came to 2 bases and at J to 2 bases, leaving 11 bases not matched to a gene. The CDR3 sequence is CSARKPWDRVNYGYTF. In DNA form, the CDR3 reads TGCAGTGCTAGAAAGCCCTGGGACAGAGTGAACTATGGCTACACCTTC.

This clonotype has a count of ten or more. The junction shows a germline mismatch at one end, possibly a read error. This chain links TRBV12-3 or TRBV12-4 with TRBJ2-1; no definite D call. CDR3 length: 11 amino acids. The CDR3 is CASSLGNEQFF. CDR3 sequence (DNA): TGCGCCAGCAGCTTGGGCAATGAGCAGTTCTTC.

The chain combines TRBV6-2 or TRBV6-3 with TRBJ2-7, with TRBD1 identical over 8 bases. The CDR3 has 16 residues. V lost 0 bases to trimming and J lost 3 bases; unmatched junction nucleotides: 7. Germline CDR1 reads MNHEY; CDR2 reads SVGEGT. CDR3 coding DNA: TGTGCCAGCAGTTACTCGAGCAGGGGGCGTTACTACGAGCAGTACTTC. Translating gives CASSYSSRGRYYEQYF.

This clonotype has more than one count but fewer than ten. This chain uses TRBV19 with TRBJ2-5; no clear D. Trimming pared 1 base from V and 4 bases from J, leaving 13 bases between. CDR3 length: 15 amino acids. Germline lookup yields CDR1 LNHDA and CDR2 SQIVND (reference sequence). The CDR3 here is CASSIGGRAAETQYF. DNA of the CDR3: TGTGCCAGTAGTATAGGTGGACGCGCAGCAGAGACCCAGTACTTC.

The chain employs TRBV29-1 and TRBJ2-1, with 7 bases that match TRBD1. Trimming at V came to 6 bases and at J to 4 bases, leaving 21 bases not matched to a gene. Germline V lookup: CDR1 SQVTM, CDR2 ANQGSEA. The length of the CDR3 is 18 residues. The CDR3 loop reads CSVHLARGSVESYNEQFF. CDR3 in DNA: TGCAGCGTCCATCTAGCCAGGGGGTCGGTAGAATCGTACAATGAGCAGTTCTTC.

This clonotype was detected only a few times. This rearrangement joins TRBV19 to TRBJ2-1, with 9 bases lining up with TRBD1. V lost 5 bases to trimming and J lost 5 bases; unmatched junction nucleotides: 7. The CDR3 runs 15 residues. Germline CDR1 is LNHDA and CDR2 is SQIVND (reference sequence). CDR3 protein: CASSPLQGADNEQFF. In DNA form, the CDR3 reads TGTGCCAGTAGTCCCTTACAGGGGGCGGACAATGAGCAGTTCTTC.